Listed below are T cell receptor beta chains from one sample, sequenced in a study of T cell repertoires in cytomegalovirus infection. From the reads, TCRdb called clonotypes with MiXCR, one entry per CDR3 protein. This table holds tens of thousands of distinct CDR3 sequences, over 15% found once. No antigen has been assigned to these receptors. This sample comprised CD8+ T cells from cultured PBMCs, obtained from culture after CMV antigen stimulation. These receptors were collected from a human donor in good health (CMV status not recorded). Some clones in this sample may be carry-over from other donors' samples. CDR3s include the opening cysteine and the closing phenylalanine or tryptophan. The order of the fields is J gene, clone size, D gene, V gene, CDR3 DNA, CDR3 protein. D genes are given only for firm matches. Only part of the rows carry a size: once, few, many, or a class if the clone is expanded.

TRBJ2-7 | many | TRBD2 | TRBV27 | TGTGCCAGCAGTTTAGGCGGGTTTAGCGGGGAATTCTACGAGCAGTACTTC | CASSLGGFSGEFYEQYF
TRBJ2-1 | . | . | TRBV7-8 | TGTGCCAGCAGCTCCCCGAAGTCTCTGGGAAACTACTACAATGAGCAGTTCTTC | CASSSPKSLGNYYNEQFF
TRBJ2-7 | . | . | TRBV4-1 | TGCGCCAGCAGCCAGAGTCAGGGTAATTCCTACGAGCAGTACTTC | CASSQSQGNSYEQYF
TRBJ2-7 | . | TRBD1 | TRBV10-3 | TGTGCCATCAGTGATATAAGGGGGCCTTGGGAGCAGTACTTC | CAISDIRGPWEQYF
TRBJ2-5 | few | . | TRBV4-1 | TGCGCCAGCAGCCAAGCGGGGGAAGAGACCCAGTACTTC | CASSQAGEETQYF
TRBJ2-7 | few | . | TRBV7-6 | TGTGCCAGCAGTCCCCTCCTGGACTGGGGCGAGCAGTACTTC | CASSPLLDWGEQYF
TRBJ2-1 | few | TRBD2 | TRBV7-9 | TGTGCCAGCAGGGAACTAGCGGGGGACTACAATGAGCAGTTCTTC | CASRELAGDYNEQFF
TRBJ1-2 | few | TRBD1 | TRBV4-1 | TGCGCCAGCAGCCACCACAGGGGGAACTATGGCTACACCTTC | CASSHHRGNYGYTF
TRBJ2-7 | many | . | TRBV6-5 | TGTGCCAGCAGCTTAGAAAATAACGAGCAGTACTTC | CASSLENNEQYF
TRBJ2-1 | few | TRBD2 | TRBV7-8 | TGTGCCAGCAGCCCCTGGACTAGTTACAATGAGCAGTTCTTC | CASSPWTSYNEQFF
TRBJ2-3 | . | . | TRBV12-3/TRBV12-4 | TGTGCCAGCAGTTTATCCGCGGTAAATACGCAGTATTTT | CASSLSAVNTQYF
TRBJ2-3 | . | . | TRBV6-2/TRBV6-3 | TGTGCCAGCAGCCCCGACAGTTCTTTCGTAGATACGCAGTATTTT | CASSPDSSFVDTQYF
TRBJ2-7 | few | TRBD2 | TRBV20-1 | TGCAGTGCCCGAGGACTAGCGGGTAGTGCATACGAGCAGTACTTC | CSARGLAGSAYEQYF
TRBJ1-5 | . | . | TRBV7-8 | TGTGCCAGCAGCTCGGGACAATATAATCAGCCCCAGCATTTT | CASSSGQYNQPQHF
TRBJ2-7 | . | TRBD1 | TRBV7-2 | TGTGCCAGCAGCCCTTGGGACAGTCAGGAGCAGTACTTC | CASSPWDSQEQYF
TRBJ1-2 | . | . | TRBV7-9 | TGTGCCAGCAGCTCGGAAGGGAGGGTCAGGGGCTACACCTTC | CASSSEGRVRGYTF
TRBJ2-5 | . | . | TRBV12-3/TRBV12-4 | TGTGCCAGCAGTTTGGGCAGGGAACGAGAGACCCAGTACTTC | CASSLGRERETQYF
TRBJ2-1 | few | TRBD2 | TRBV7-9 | TGTGCCAGCAGCTTCACTAGCGGGGGGGCCAATGAGCAGTTCTTC | CASSFTSGGANEQFF
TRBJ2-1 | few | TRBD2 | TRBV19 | TGTGCCAGTAGTCCGACTAGCGGCCCCTACAATGAGCAGTTCTTC | CASSPTSGPYNEQFF